Below are 17 T cell receptor beta chains sequenced from a single sample in a study of shared clonotypes between healthy human individuals. The assay was immunoSEQ multiplex PCR, and TCRdb's table has in-frame clones only and misses some. The sample has 950,000 to 1,100,000 clones, 60% to 80% seen once. The source material was memory CD4+ T cells sorted from blood. The sample's subset: CD45RA-negative fraction. The receptor source for this set is a man younger than 30 in good health.

Details on this clone: This could be a read error, since a much larger clone is one nucleotide away. This same CDR3 is encoded by further DNA sequences in the sample. The chain is built from TRBV28 and TRBJ1-6, with 7 bases aligning to TRBD1. CDR1 and CDR2 from the germline V gene are MDHEN and SYDVKM. The CDR3 sequence is 15 residues long. J gave up 5 bases and V 5 bases, and 6 bases lay outside the gene matches. CDR3: CASSTHRGNNSPLHF. Here the CDR3 DNA reads TGTGCCAGCAGTACCCACAGGGGTAATAATTCACCCCTCCACTTT.

This chain connects TRBV5-1 to TRBJ2-2; 8 positions match TRBD2. Unmatched junction bases numbered 10, after V lost 3 bases and J lost 6 bases. Germline V gene lookup returns CDR1 SGHRS and CDR2 YFSETQ. The CDR3 has 16 amino acids. CDR3 in DNA: TGCGCCAGCAGCTCAATAGCGGGGCAGACGTCCGGGGAGCTGTTTTTT. The encoded protein is CASSSIAGQTSGELFF.

The V gene is TRBV6-5, the J gene TRBJ2-7; TRBD2 agrees at 8 bases. The CDR3 has 15 residues. V was clipped by 4 bases and J by 3 bases; unmatched bases: 8. Germline assignment: CDR1 MNHEY and CDR2 SVGAGI. The CDR3 DNA reads TGTGCCAGCAGTTCAAAACCCGGGACTAGCTACGAGCAGTACTTC. Translating it yields CASSSKPGTSYEQYF.

This clone was recorded once. The chain is built from TRBV27 and TRBJ1-2; a possible D gene is TRBD1 (6 bases). V was shortened by 11 bases and J by 2 bases, with 18 bases between the two germline ends. CDR1 is MNHEY and CDR2 is SMNVEV in the germline V gene (reference sequence). The CDR3 is made up of 14 amino acids. CDR3 residues: CAVRRSGTNYGYTF. In DNA form, the CDR3 reads TGTGCCGTCAGGCGTAGTGGGACAAACTATGGCTACACCTTC.

This clone was seen a few times. The V and J genes are TRBV5-1 and TRBJ1-6; no definite D call. This CDR3 is built from 15 residues. V was trimmed by 4 bases and J by 7 bases, leaving 15 bases between them. Germline CDR1 reads SGHRS; CDR2 reads YFSETQ. Here the CDR3 reads CASSRNRANNSPLHF. The CDR3 nucleotides read TGCGCCAGCAGCAGGAACCGGGCTAACAATTCACCCCTCCACTTT.

The chain couples TRBV7-2 to TRBJ2-5; maybe TRBD2 (7 bases). The CDR3 loop spans 15 amino acids. The germline gives CDR1 SGHTA, CDR2 FQGNSA. The V and J ends lost 1 base and 5 bases respectively, with 14 bases between them. CDR3 sequence: CASSLGGGARETQYF. The CDR3 coding sequence is TGTGCCAGCAGCTTAGGAGGGGGGGCCAGGGAGACCCAGTACTTC.

Concerning this clone: A much larger clone lies one base from this, so it may be a read error. The chain employs TRBV5-6 and TRBJ2-6; D possibly corresponds to TRBD2 (6 bases). The CDR3 has 16 residues. Germline V gene lookup returns CDR1 SGHDT and CDR2 YYEEEE. The CDR3: CAGSLGGDSGANVLTF. The CDR3 DNA reads as TGTGCCGGCAGCTTGGGAGGAGACTCTGGGGCCAACGTCCTGACTTTC.

The chain carries TRBV11-2 and TRBJ1-1, with TRBD1 matching over 9 bases. This CDR3 region has 14 residues. Germline values: CDR1 SGHAT, CDR2 FQNNGV. The J segment lost 5 bases and the V segment lost 1 base, leaving 2 bases of the junction unmatched. The CDR3 nucleotides read TGTGCCAGCAGCTTAGGGGACAGGGTGACTGAAGCTTTCTTT. It is translated as CASSLGDRVTEAFF.

The genes are TRBV5-6 and TRBJ1-2; 8 bases are a match to TRBD1. The V and J ends lost 3 bases and 7 bases, in that order; junction bases with no gene match: 5. The CDR3 totals 13 residues. Germline-derived CDR1 and CDR2 are SGHDT and YYEEEE. This CDR3 is CASSSDRVGGYTF. CDR3 coding DNA: TGTGCCAGCAGCTCGGACAGGGTGGGTGGCTACACCTTC.

V and J are TRBV5-5 and TRBJ1-2, with unresolved D. The germline CDR1 and CDR2 sequences are SGHKS and YYEKEE (reference sequence). This CDR3 contains 14 residues. V dropped 4 bases and J dropped 7 bases, with 17 bases sitting between them. The CDR3 loop is CASSPTAVAAGYTF. As DNA, the CDR3 is TGTGCCAGCAGCCCGACGGCAGTGGCTGCTGGCTACACCTTC.

As for this clone: At the DNA level, this CDR3 is encoded by other sequences in the same sample as well. The rearrangement uses TRBV10-3 and TRBJ1-1; no firm D call. Germline values: CDR1 ENHRY, CDR2 SYGVKD. The CDR3 covers 12 residues. With 6 bases removed from V and 1 base from J, the gap between germline ends came to 6 bases. CDR3 nucleotide sequence: TGTGCCATCAGCCAGGAGAACACTGAAGCTTTCTTT. This codes for CAISQENTEAFF.

The V gene is TRBV30, the J gene TRBJ1-5; 12 positions agree with TRBD1. The CDR3 spans 15 residues. Per germline, CDR1 GTSNPN and CDR2 SVGIG (reference sequence). Losses at the gene ends were 5 bases for V and 5 bases for J; bases not matched to a gene: 7. CDR3 sequence (DNA): TGTGCCTGGGCAGGCGGGACAGGGGGCTATCAGCCCCAGCATTTT. Its translation is CAWAGGTGGYQPQHF.

Concerning this clone itself: Other DNA sequences in this sample translate to the same CDR3. The V call is TRBV6-5, the J call TRBJ2-2, with D unclear. The CDR3 loop spans 11 amino acids. Germline V gives CDR1 MNHEY, CDR2 SVGAGI. Trimming took off 6 bases at V and 8 bases at J, with 7 bases between the two ends. DNA for the CDR3: TGTGCCAGCAGCCATAAGGGGGAGCTGTTTTTT. It is translated as CASSHKGELFF.

This rearrangement joins TRBV6-6 to TRBJ2-2, with D unresolved. The CDR3 is 15 residues long. In germline, CDR1 is MNHNY, CDR2 SVGAGI (reference sequence). V dropped 4 bases and J dropped 0 bases, with 9 bases sitting between them. CDR3 loop: CASSSRSANTGELFF. CDR3 DNA: TGTGCCAGCAGTTCACGATCAGCGAACACCGGGGAGCTGTTTTTT.

The V call is TRBV6-1, the J call TRBJ2-7, with 9 nucleotides matching TRBD2. CDR1 is MNHNS, CDR2 SASEGT, per germline. The V segment lost 5 bases and the J segment 7 bases; nucleotides outside the gene matches: 12. The CDR3 runs 15 residues. The CDR3 region has the DNA TGTGCCAGCAGTCATAGCGGGGGCCCTCCTCGGGAGCAGTACTTC. The encoded protein is CASSHSGGPPREQYF.

Written as DNA, the CDR3 is TGTGCCAGCAGCTTAGTAGGCGGTGTGGGGGAGACCCAGTACTTC. Protein sequence: CASSLVGGVGETQYF. The chain employs TRBV11-2 and TRBJ2-5, with D uncertain. The CDR3 covers 15 residues. The germline V and J ends were trimmed by 1 base and 5 bases, with 14 bases remaining between them. The germline V gene encodes CDR1 SGHAT and CDR2 FQNNGV.

This clone came up once. The rearrangement links TRBV5-1 to TRBJ1-1, with D maybe TRBD1 (5 bases). The CDR3 runs 15 residues. Deletions cut 3 bases from V and 6 bases from J, with 18 bases between. Germline CDR1 is SGHRS and CDR2 is YFSETQ. The CDR3: CASSSGPGVGSEAFF. CDR3 coding DNA: TGCGCCAGCAGCTCCGGTCCGGGGGTAGGGTCTGAAGCTTTCTTT.